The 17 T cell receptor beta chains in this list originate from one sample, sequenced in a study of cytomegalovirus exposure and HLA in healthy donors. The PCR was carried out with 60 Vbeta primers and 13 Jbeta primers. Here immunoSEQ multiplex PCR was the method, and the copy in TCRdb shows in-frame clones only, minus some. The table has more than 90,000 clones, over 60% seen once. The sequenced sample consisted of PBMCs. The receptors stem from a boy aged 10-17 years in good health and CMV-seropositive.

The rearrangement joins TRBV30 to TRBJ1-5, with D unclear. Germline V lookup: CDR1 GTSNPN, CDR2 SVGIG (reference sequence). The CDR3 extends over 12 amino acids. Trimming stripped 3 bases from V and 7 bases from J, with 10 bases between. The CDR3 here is CAWRSPRQPQHF. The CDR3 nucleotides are TGTGCCTGGAGGAGCCCTAGGCAGCCCCAGCATTTT. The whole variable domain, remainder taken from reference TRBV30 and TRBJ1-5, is SQTIHQWPATLVQPVGSPLSLECTVEGTSNPNLYWYRQAAGRGLQLLFYSVGIGQISSEVPQNLSASRPQDRQFILSSKKLLLSDSGFYLCAWRSPRQPQHFGDGTRLSIL.

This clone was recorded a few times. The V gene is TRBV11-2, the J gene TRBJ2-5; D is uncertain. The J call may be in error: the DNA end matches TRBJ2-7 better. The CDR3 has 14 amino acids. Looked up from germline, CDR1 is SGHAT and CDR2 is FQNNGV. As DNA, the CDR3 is TGTGCCAGCAGCTTAGATTTGCGGTCCTACGAGCAGTACTTC. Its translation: CASSLDLRSYEQYF.

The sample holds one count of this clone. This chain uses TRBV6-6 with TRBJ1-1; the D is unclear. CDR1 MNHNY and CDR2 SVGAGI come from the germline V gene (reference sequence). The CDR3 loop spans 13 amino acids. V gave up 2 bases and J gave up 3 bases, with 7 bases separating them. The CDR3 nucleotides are TGTGCCAGCAGTTACGATAGCTACACTGAAGCTTTCTTT. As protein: CASSYDSYTEAFF.

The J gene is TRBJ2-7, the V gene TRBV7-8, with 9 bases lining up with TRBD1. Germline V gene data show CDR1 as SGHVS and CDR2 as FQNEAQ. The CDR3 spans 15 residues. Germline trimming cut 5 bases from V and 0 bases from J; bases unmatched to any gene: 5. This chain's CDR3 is CASSLGTGSSYEQYF. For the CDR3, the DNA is TGTGCCAGCAGCCTAGGGACAGGGAGCTCCTACGAGCAGTACTTC.

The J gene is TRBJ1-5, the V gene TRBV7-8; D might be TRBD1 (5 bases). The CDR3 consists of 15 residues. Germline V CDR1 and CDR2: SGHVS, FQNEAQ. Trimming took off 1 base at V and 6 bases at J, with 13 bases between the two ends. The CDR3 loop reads CASSLESGRGQPQHF. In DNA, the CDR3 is TGTGCCAGCAGCTTAGAGTCAGGGCGAGGTCAGCCCCAGCATTTT.

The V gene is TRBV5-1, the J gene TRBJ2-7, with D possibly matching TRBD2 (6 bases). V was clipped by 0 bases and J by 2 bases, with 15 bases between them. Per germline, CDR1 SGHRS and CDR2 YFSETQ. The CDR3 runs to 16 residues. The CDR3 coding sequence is TGCGCCAGCAGCTTGGAAATCACTAGCAGTACCTACGAGCAGTACTTC. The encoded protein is CASSLEITSSTYEQYF.

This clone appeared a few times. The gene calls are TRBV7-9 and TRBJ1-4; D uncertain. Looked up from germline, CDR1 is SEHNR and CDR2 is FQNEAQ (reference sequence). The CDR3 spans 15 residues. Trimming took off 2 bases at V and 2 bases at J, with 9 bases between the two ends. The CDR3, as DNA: TGTGCCAGCAGCTTATGGGAGGGCACTAATGAAAAACTGTTTTTT. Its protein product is CASSLWEGTNEKLFF.

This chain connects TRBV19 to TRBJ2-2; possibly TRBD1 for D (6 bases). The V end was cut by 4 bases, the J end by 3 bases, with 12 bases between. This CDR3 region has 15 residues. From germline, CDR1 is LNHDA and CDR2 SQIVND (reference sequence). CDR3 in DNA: TGTGCCAGTAGTAGTCGGACAGTAGACACCGGGGAGCTGTTTTTT. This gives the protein CASSSRTVDTGELFF. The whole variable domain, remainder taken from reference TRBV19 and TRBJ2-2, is DGGITQSPKYLFRKEGQNVTLSCEQNLNHDAMYWYRQDPGQGLRLIYYSQIVNDFQKGDIAEGYSVSREKKESFPLTVTSAQKNPTAFYLCASSSRTVDTGELFFGEGSRLTVL.

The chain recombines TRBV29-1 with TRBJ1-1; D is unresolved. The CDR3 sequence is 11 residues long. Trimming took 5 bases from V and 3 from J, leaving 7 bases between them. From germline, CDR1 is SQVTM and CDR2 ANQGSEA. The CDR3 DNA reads TGCAGCGTTTCTATGGACACTGAAGCTTTCTTT. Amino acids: CSVSMDTEAFF.

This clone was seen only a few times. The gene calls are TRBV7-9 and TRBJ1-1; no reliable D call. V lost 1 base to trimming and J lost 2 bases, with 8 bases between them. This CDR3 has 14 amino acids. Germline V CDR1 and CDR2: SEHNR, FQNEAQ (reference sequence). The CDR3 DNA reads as TGTGCCAGCAGCTTAGGGACTTTCAACACTGAAGCTTTCTTT. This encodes CASSLGTFNTEAFF.

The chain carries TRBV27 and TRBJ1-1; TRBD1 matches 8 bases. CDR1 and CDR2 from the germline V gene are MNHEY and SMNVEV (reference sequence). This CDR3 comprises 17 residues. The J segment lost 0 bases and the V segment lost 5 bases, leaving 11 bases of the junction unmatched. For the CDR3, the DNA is TGTGCCAGCAGTGCCCGACAGGGGCGACGGTTGAACACTGAAGCTTTCTTT. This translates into CASSARQGRRLNTEAFF.

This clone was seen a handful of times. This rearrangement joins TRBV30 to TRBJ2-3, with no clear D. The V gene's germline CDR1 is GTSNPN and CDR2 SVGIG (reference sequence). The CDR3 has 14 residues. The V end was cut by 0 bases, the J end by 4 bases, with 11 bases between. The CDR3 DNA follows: TGTGCCTGGAGTGTCCCCCCGGGTCCAGATACGCAGTATTTT. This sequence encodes CAWSVPPGPDTQYF.

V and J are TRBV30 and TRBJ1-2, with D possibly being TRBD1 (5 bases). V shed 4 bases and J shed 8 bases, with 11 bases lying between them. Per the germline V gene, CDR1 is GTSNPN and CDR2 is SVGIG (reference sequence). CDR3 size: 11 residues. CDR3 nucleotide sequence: TGTGCCTGGACAGGGACTGGAGGCTACACCTTC. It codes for CAWTGTGGYTF.

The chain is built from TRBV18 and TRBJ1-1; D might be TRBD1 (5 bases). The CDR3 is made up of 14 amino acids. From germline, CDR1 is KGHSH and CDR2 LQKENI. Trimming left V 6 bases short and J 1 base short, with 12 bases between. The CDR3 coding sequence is TGTGCCAGCTCGTATCAAGACAGGAACACTGAAGCTTTCTTT. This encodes CASSYQDRNTEAFF.

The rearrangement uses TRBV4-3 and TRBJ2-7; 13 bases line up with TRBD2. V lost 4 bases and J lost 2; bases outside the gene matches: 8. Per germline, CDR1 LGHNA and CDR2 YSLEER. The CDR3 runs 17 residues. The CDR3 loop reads CASSRQLAGGDPYEQYF. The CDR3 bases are TGCGCCAGCAGCCGCCAACTAGCGGGAGGGGACCCCTACGAGCAGTACTTC.

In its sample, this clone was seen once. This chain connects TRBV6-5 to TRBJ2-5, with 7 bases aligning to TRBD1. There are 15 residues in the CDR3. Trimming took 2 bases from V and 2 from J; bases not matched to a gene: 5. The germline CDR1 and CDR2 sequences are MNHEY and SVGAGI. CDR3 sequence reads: CASSYDGRGQETQYF. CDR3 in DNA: TGTGCCAGCAGTTACGATGGCAGGGGGCAAGAGACCCAGTACTTC.

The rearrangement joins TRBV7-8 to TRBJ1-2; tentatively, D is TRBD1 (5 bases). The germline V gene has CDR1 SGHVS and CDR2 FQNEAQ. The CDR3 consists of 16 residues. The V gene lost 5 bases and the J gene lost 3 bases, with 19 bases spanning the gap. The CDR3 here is CASSPNRGGGYYGYTF. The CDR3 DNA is TGTGCCAGCAGCCCTAACCGGGGGGGAGGGTACTATGGCTACACCTTC.